This paragraph reports one T cell receptor beta chain. Other DNA sequences within the sample encode an identical CDR3. The V end lost 5 bases, the J end lost 11 bases, and 13 bases lay between the germline ends. The CDR3 is made up of 13 amino acids. From germline, CDR1 is MGHDK and CDR2 SYGVNS. The PCR employed 60 Vbeta primers together with 13 Jbeta primers. Assay: immunoSEQ multiplex PCR; the TCRdb copy retains only in-frame clones and omits some. The sample consists of 130,000 or so clones, just under 80% of them appearing once. These data belong to a study of cytomegalovirus exposure and HLA in healthy donors.

The origin of this receptor is a man aged 25-45 years in good health and CMV-seronegative. The sequencing input was PBMCs. This chain joins TRBV25-1 and TRBJ1-6; possibly TRBD1 for D (6 bases). The DNA for the CDR3 is TGTGCCAGCAGTCCGGGGGGGCCCACACCCCTCCACTTT. It encodes CASSPGGPTPLHF.